This T cell receptor beta chain originates from a study of PD-1 blockade in classical Hodgkin lymphoma. Libraries were prepared by immunoSEQ multiplex PCR; TCRdb keeps only in-frame clonotypes and omits some of them. The table shows about 29,000 clones, with around 70% occurring only once. All the patients suffered relapse after autologous stem cell transplantation, and brentuximab vedotin exposure differed. Study conclusions and caveats: Healthy donors reportedly exceeded newly diagnosed patients in baseline TCR diversity. It was CD4+ TCR diversity, not CD8+, that rose significantly by C4D1. Those starting nivolumab under 1 year post-ASCT were excluded. Complete responders' baseline diversity resembled that of newly diagnosed patients.

Germline V gene lookup returns CDR1 MNHEY and CDR2 SMNVEV (reference sequence). This CDR3 spans 14 amino acids. Trimming left V 1 base short and J 6 bases short, with 12 bases between. On this clone itself: The antigen is not known.

The V and J genes are TRBV27 and TRBJ1-1; possible D gene TRBD1, 5 bases. Sequencing used peripheral blood mononuclear cells (PBMCs), obtained before the second cycle of nivolumab. The receptor comes from a human donor with classical Hodgkin lymphoma. The CDR3 DNA is TGTGCCAGCAGTTTATATGAGGGGAGCGCTGAAGCTTTCTTT. Translation: CASSLYEGSAEAFF.